The 10 T cell receptor beta chains presented below share a single source sample, sequenced in a study of identifying expanded T cells in peripheral blood. Libraries were prepared by immunoSEQ multiplex PCR; TCRdb keeps only in-frame clonotypes and omits some of them. The table records approximately 120,000 clones, 84% of them present only once. Material for sequencing was blood. These TCRs come from a person between 18 and 69 years old in good health.

This chain links TRBV27 with TRBJ1-6; a possible D gene is TRBD1 (5 bases). Germline CDR1 is MNHEY and CDR2 is SMNVEV (reference sequence). The CDR3 is 15 amino acids. V lost 8 bases and J 10 bases, leaving 21 bases between the germline ends. CDR3 in amino acids: CASGYMGRAGSPLHF. The CDR3 DNA reads as TGTGCCAGCGGGTACATGGGCAGGGCAGGCTCACCCCTCCACTTT.

The chain joins TRBV30 to TRBJ1-1; D call uncertain. This CDR3 spans 8 amino acids. Germline V gives CDR1 GTSNPN, CDR2 SVGIG (reference sequence). Trimming removed 1 base at V and 9 bases at J, with 0 bases between. CDR3: CAWSEAFF. CDR3 in DNA: TGTGCCTGGAGTGAAGCTTTCTTT.

V is TRBV6-5 and J is TRBJ2-6; D is perhaps TRBD1 (5 bases). V dropped 8 bases and J dropped 2 bases, with 13 bases sitting between them. The germline gives CDR1 MNHEY, CDR2 SVGAGI. The CDR3 has 15 residues. Written as DNA, the CDR3 is TGTGCCAGCTTCCCCAGGGCCGCTGGGGCCAACGTCCTGACTTTC. This sequence encodes CASFPRAAGANVLTF.

This chain uses TRBV6-1 with TRBJ1-1; D is possibly TRBD1 (6 bases). V shed 4 bases and J shed 5 bases, with 17 bases lying between them. Germline V CDR1 and CDR2: MNHNS, SASEGT. CDR3 length: 15 residues. The CDR3 DNA sequence: TGTGCCAGCAGTGGACCGGGACACCTCCCGACTGAAGCTTTCTTT. This sequence encodes CASSGPGHLPTEAFF.

The chain links TRBV4-1 to TRBJ2-2; possibly TRBD1 for D (6 bases). Looked up from germline, CDR1 is MGHRA and CDR2 is YSYEKL. The CDR3 is made up of 14 amino acids. Deletions cut 7 bases from V and 1 base from J, with 10 bases between. The CDR3 nucleotides read TGCGCCAGCACCGACAGGCAGAACACCGGGGAGCTGTTTTTT. Encoded protein: CASTDRQNTGELFF.

The chain employs TRBV15 and TRBJ1-4; no clear D. V was pared by 5 bases and J by 9 bases, with 7 bases between. The CDR3 spans 11 residues. Germline-derived CDR1 and CDR2 are LNHNV and YYDKDF (reference sequence). DNA for the CDR3: TGTGCCACCAGCCGGACCCAAAAACTGTTTTTT. This codes for CATSRTQKLFF.

This chain uses TRBV7-9 with TRBJ1-3; D might be TRBD1 (5 bases). The CDR3 runs to 16 residues. Trimming removed 1 base at V and 1 base at J, with 11 bases between. CDR1 is SEHNR, CDR2 FQNEAQ, per germline (reference sequence). The CDR3 region is CASSLEVGGSGNTIYF. The CDR3 coding sequence is TGTGCCAGCAGCTTAGAAGTTGGGGGATCTGGAAACACCATATATTTT.

The chain recombines TRBV13 with TRBJ1-5; D ambiguous. The CDR3 totals 14 residues. The V and J ends lost 0 bases and 7 bases respectively, with 10 bases between them. Germline V gene data show CDR1 as PRHDT and CDR2 as FYEKMQ (reference sequence). CDR3 amino acids: CASSLGLVGQPQHF. Here the CDR3 DNA reads TGTGCCAGCAGCTTAGGGTTGGTTGGCCAGCCCCAGCATTTT. The full variable domain, its missing parts supplied by reference TRBV13 and TRBJ1-5, is AAGVIQSPRHLIKEKRETATLKCYPIPRHDTVYWYQQGPGQDPQFLISFYEKMQSDKGSIPDRFSAQQFSDYHSELNMSSLELGDSALYFCASSLGLVGQPQHFGDGTRLSIL.

The rearrangement joins TRBV5-6 to TRBJ1-1; D unclear. The V and J ends lost 3 bases and 3 bases respectively, with 9 bases between them. CDR3 length equals 13 residues. Looked up from germline, CDR1 is SGHDT and CDR2 is YYEEEE. The CDR3, as DNA: TGTGCCAGCAGCTACGCGGAGGACACTGAAGCTTTCTTT. Its translation is CASSYAEDTEAFF.

The rearrangement uses TRBV5-8 and TRBJ2-4; D may be TRBD1 (6 bases). V was cut by 6 bases and J by 0 bases, with 16 bases left in between. This CDR3 has 16 residues. Germline-derived CDR1 and CDR2 are SGHTS and YDEGEE. CDR3 DNA sequence: TGTGCCAGCACCCTCCAGGGGTATCTAGCCAAAAACATTCAGTACTTC. Protein product: CASTLQGYLAKNIQYF.